This TCR beta chain was recovered during a study of CD8+ T cells in alopecia areata. Study outcomes and limitations: While patients received tofacitinib, many expanded lesional clones remained present in scalp and blood.

Treatment specified: oral pan-JAK inhibitor, 5-10 mg twice daily. In the case of this clone: Its cognate antigen is unknown.

V was pared by 2 bases and J by 6 bases, with 11 bases of the junction left unmatched. Germline lookup yields CDR1 GTSNPN and CDR2 SVGIG (reference sequence). This CDR3 region has 16 residues. cDNA serving as the sequencing template came from extracted, reverse transcribed RNA. TCRdb keeps only in-frame clones here, not all; method: immunoSEQ multiplex PCR. There are about 200,000 clones in the sample; over 60% occur only once, and around 4% lies in the top ten. The chain uses TRBV30 and TRBJ2-2; 8 bases agree with TRBD2. The sequence was collected from a human donor with alopecia areata. Sequenced here: CD4+ T cells sorted from blood, sampled at week 4, from a patient treated with tofacitinib. The CDR3 DNA reads as TGTGCCTGGAGTAGGGCTAGCGGGTCCACGGCCGGGGAGCTGTTTTTT. Translated: CAWSRASGSTAGELFF.